This T cell receptor (beta chain) comes out of a study of graft-versus-host responses after intestinal transplantation. Turning to the study itself: Each recipient received anti-thymocyte globulin induction, then tacrolimus and steroids for 3 to 4 years.

Generated by immunoSEQ multiplex PCR, the TCRdb table keeps only in-frame clones and is missing some. Here the sample spans some 86,000 clones, 91% being singletons. A note on this clone: The antigen remains unidentified.

V was trimmed by 0 bases and J by 1 base, leaving 26 bases between them. This CDR3 has 21 amino acids. CDR1 and CDR2 (germline): SGDLS, YYNGEE. Study-wide points: GvH clones surfaced in recipient marrow, some emerging earlier in ileum or blood. When patients had graft-donor T cell macrochimerism, their allografts held high graft-versus-host to host-versus-graft clonal ratios.

The receptor comes from a human donor who received an intestinal transplant. The sample consisted of unstimulated CD4+ T cells sorted from spleen or lymph node cells, taken before intestinal transplant. The J gene is TRBJ1-5, the V gene TRBV9, with a tentative D call TRBD1 (5 bases). CDR3 bases: TGTGCCAGCAGCGTAGAGCTGTTTTGCCTCTTAGACAGCAAAAGCAATCAGCCCCAGCATTTT. Translation gives CASSVELFCLLDSKSNQPQHF. The variable domain in full, completed from reference TRBV9 and TRBJ1-5, reads DSGVTQTPKHLITATGQRVTLRCSPRSGDLSVYWYQQSLDQGLQFLIQYYNGEERAKGNILERFSAQQFPDLHSELNLSSLELGDSALYFCASSVELFCLLDSKSNQPQHFGDGTRLSIL.